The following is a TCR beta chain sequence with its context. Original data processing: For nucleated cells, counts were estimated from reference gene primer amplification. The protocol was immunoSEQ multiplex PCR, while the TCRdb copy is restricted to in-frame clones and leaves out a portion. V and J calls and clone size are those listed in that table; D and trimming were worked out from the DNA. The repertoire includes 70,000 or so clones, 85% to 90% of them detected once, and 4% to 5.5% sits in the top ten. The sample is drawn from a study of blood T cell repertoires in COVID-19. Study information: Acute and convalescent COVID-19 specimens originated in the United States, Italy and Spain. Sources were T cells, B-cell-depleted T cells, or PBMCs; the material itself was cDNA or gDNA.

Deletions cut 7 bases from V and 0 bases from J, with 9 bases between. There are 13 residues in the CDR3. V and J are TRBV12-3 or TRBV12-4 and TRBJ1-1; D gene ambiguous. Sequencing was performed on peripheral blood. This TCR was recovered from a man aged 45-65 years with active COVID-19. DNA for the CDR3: TGTGCCAGCACCCTCAGTGTGAACACTGAAGCTTTCTTT. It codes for CASTLSVNTEAFF.